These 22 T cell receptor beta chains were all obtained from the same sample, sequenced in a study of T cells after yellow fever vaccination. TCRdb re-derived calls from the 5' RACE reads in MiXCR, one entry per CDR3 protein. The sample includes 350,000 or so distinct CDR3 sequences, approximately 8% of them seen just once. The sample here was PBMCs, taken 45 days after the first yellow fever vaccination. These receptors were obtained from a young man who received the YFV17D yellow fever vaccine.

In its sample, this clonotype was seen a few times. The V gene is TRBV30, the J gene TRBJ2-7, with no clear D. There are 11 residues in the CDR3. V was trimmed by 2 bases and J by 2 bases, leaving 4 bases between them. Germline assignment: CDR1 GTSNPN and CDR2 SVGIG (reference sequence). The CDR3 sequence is CAWSRAYEQYF. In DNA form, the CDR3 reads TGTGCCTGGAGTAGGGCCTACGAGCAGTACTTC. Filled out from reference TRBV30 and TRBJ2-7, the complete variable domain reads SQTIHQWPATLVQPVGSPLSLECTVEGTSNPNLYWYRQAAGRGLQLLFYSVGIGQISSEVPQNLSASRPQDRQFILSSKKLLLSDSGFYLCAWSRAYEQYFGPGTRLTVT.

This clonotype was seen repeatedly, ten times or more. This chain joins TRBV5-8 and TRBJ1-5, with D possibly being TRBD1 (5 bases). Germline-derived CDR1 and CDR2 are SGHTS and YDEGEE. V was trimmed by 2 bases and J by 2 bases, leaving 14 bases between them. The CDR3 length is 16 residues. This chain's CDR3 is CASSLWAGIGNQPQHF. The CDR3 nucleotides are TGTGCCAGCAGCTTATGGGCAGGGATAGGCAATCAGCCCCAGCATTTT.

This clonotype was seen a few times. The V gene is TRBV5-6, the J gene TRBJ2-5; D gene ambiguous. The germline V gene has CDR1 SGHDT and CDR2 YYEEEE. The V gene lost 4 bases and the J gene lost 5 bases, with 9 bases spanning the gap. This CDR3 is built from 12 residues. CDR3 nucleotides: TGTGCCAGCAGCCCTATAGGGGAGACCCAGTACTTC. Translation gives CASSPIGETQYF.

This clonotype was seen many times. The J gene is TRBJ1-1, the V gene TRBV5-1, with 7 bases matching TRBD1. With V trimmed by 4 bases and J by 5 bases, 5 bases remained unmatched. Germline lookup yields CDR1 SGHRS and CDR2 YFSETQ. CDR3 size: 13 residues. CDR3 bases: TGCGCCAGCAGCGTTACAGGGGAAACTGAAGCTTTCTTT. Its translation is CASSVTGETEAFF.

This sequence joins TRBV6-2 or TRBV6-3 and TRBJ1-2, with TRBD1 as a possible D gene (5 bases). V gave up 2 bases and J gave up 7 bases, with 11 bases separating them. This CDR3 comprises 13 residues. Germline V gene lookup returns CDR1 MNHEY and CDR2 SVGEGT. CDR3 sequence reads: CASSYLGDPGYTF. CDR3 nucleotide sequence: TGTGCCAGCAGTTACCTCGGGGACCCTGGCTACACCTTC.

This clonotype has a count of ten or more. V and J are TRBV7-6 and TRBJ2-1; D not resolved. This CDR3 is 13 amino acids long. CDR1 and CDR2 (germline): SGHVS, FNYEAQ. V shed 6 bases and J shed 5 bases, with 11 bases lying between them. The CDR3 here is CASSAPWNNEQFF. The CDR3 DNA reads TGTGCCAGCAGTGCACCTTGGAACAATGAGCAGTTCTTC.

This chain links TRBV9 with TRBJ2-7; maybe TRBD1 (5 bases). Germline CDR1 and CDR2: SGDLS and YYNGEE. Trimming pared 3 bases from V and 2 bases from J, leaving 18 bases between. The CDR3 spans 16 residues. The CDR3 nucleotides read TGTGCCAGCAGCGACTCCGACAGTTCTCTTCCCTACGAGCAGTACTTC. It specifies CASSDSDSSLPYEQYF.

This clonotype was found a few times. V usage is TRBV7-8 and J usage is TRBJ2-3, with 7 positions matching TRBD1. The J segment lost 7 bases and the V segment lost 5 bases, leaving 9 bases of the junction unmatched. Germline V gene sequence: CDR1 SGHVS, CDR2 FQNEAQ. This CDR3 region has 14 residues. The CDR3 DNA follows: TGTGCCAGCAGCCCTCGTGAGGGGGCGTATACGCAGTATTTT. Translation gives CASSPREGAYTQYF.

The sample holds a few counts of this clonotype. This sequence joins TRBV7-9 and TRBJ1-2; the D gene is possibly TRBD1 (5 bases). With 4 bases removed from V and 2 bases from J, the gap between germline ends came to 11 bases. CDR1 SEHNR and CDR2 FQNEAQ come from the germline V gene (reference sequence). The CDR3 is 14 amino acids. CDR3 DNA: TGTGCCAGCAGCTCGACGACAGAAAACTATGGCTACACCTTC. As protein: CASSSTTENYGYTF. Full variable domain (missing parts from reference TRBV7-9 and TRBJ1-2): DTGVSQNPRHKITKRGQNVTFRCDPISEHNRLYWYRQTLGQGPEFLTYFQNEAQLEKSRLLSDRFSAERPKGSFSTLEIQRTEQGDSAMYLCASSSTTENYGYTFGSGTRLTVV.

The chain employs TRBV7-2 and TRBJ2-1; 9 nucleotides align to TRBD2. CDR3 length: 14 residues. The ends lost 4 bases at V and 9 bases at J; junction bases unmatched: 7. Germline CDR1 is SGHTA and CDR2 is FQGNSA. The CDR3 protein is CASSSRLAEGEQFF. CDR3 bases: TGTGCCAGCAGCTCGAGACTAGCGGAAGGTGAGCAGTTCTTC.

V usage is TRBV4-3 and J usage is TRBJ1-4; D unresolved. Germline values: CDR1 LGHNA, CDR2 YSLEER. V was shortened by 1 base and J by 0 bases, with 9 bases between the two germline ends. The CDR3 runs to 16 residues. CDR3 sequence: CASSQGTEATNEKLFF. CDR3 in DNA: TGCGCCAGCAGCCAAGGGACCGAAGCAACTAATGAAAAACTGTTTTTT.

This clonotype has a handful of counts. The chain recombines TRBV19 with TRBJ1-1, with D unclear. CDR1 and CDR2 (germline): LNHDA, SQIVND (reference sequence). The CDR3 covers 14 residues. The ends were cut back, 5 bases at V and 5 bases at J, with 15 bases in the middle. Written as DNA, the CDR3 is TGTGCCAGTAGTCCCGGACGAGTGGGAACTGAAGCTTTCTTT. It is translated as CASSPGRVGTEAFF.

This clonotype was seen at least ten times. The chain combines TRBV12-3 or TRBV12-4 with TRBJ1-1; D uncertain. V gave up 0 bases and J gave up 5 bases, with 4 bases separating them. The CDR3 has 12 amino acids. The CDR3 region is CASSLAQTEAFF. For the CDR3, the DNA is TGTGCCAGCAGTTTAGCGCAGACTGAAGCTTTCTTT.

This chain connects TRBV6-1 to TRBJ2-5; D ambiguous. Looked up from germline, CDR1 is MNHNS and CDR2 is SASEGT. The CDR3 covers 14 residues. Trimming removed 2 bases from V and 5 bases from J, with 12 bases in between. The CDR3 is CASSELGVWETQYF. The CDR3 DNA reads TGTGCCAGCAGTGAACTCGGAGTATGGGAGACCCAGTACTTC.

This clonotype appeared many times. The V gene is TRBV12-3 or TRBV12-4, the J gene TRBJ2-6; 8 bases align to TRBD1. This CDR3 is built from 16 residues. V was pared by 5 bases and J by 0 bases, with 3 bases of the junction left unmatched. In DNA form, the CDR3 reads TGTGCCAGCAGTCGGACAGGGATCTCTGGGGCCAACGTCCTGACTTTC. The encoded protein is CASSRTGISGANVLTF.

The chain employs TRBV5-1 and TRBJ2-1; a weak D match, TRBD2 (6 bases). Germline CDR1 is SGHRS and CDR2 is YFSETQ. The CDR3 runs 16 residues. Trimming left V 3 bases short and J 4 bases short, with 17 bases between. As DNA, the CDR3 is TGCGCCAGCAGCTCGGGAGAAGCGGCCGAATACAATGAGCAGTTCTTC. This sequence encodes CASSSGEAAEYNEQFF.

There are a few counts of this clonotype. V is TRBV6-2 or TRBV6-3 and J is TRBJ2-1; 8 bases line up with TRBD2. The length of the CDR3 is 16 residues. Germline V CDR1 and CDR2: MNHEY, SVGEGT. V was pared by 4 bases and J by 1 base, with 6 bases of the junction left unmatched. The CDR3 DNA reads TGTGCCAGCAGTTCCGGGGGGGAAGCATCCTACAATGAGCAGTTCTTC. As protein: CASSSGGEASYNEQFF.

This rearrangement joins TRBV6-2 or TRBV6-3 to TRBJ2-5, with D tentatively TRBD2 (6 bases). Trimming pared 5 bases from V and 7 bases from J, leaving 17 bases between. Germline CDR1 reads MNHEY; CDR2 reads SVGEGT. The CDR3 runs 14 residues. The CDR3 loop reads CASSLGTFRGTQYF. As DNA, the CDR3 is TGTGCCAGCAGTCTCGGGACTTTCCGGGGGACCCAGTACTTC.

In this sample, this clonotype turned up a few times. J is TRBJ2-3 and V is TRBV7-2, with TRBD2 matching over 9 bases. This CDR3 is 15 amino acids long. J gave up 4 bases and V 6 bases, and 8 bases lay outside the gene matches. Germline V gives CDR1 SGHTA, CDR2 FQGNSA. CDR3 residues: CASRRGGAAADTQYF. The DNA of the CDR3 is TGTGCCAGCAGACGCGGGGGGGCGGCCGCAGATACGCAGTATTTT.

CDR3: CSVEAAVWAGKYGYTF. The CDR3 coding sequence is TGCAGCGTTGAAGCCGCGGTCTGGGCAGGGAAGTATGGCTACACCTTC. The chain joins TRBV29-1 to TRBJ1-2; the D gene is possibly TRBD1 (5 bases). The germline V gene has CDR1 SQVTM and CDR2 ANQGSEA. The CDR3 extends over 16 amino acids. V shed 1 base and J shed 5 bases, with 20 bases lying between them.

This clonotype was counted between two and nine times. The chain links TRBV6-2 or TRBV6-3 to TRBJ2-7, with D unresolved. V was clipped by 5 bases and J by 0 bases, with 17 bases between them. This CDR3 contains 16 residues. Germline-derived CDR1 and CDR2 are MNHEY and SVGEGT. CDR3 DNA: TGTGCCAGCAGTCCTGATGAGGCCTCGGGCTCCTACGAGCAGTACGTC. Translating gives CASSPDEASGSYEQYV.

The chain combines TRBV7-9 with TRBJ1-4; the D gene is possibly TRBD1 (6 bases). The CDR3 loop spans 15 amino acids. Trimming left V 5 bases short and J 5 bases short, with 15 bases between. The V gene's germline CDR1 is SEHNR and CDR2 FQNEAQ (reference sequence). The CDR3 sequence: CASSPRRGPNEKLFF. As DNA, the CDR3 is TGTGCCAGCAGCCCGCGCAGGGGCCCAAATGAAAAACTGTTTTTT.